The next 3 T cell receptor beta chains were all read from a single sample in a study of blood T cell repertoires in COVID-19. The protocol was immunoSEQ multiplex PCR, while the TCRdb copy is restricted to in-frame clones and leaves out a portion. The sample records 95,000 to 110,000 clones, 84% being singletons. Sequenced sample: peripheral blood. The receptor source for this set is a human donor in a cohort sampled during active or convalescent COVID-19.

V usage is TRBV2 and J usage is TRBJ1-5; no clear D. Between the trimmed V and J ends, which lost 5 bases and 3 bases, there was a span of 11 bases. The CDR3 sequence is 14 residues long. Per germline, CDR1 SNHLY and CDR2 FYNNEI. DNA of the CDR3: TGTGCCAGCAGTATCGCGGGTTTCAATCAGCCCCAGCATTTT. As protein: CASSIAGFNQPQHF.

The chain has TRBV11-3 and TRBJ2-3; 7 bases fit TRBD2. V shed 2 bases and J 4 bases; nucleotides not matched to a gene: 0. The length of the CDR3 is 13 residues. Germline loops: CDR1 SGHNT, CDR2 YENEEA. CDR3 amino acids: CASSLRGADTQYF. CDR3 coding DNA: TGTGCCAGCAGCTTACGGGGGGCAGATACGCAGTATTTT.

This chain connects TRBV2 to TRBJ1-4, with 7 bases fitting TRBD1. Germline loops: CDR1 SNHLY, CDR2 FYNNEI. The CDR3 has 15 amino acids. V shed 6 bases and J 5 bases; nucleotides not matched to a gene: 9. The CDR3 nucleotides are TGTGCCAGCAGGGCAACACAGGGGATAAATGAAAAACTGTTTTTT. This sequence encodes CASRATQGINEKLFF.